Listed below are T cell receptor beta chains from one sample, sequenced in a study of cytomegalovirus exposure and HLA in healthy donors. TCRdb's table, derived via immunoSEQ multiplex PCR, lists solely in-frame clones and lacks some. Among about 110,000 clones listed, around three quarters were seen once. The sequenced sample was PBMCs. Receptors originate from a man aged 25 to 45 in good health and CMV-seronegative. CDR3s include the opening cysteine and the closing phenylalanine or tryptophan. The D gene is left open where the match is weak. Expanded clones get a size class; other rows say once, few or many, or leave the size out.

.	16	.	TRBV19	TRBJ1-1	TGTGCCAGTAGTCCTACGTTGGGGGGTTGGAACACTGAAGCTTTCTTT	CASSPTLGGWNTEAFF
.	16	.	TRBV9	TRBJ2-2	TGTGCCAGCAGCGTAGCAGAGGGACTCTACACCGGGGAGCTGTTTTTT	CASSVAEGLYTGELFF
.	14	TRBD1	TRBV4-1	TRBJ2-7	TGCGCCAGCAGCCAAGATCACAGGGGCTACGAGCAGTACTTC	CASSQDHRGYEQYF
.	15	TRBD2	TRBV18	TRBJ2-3	TGTGCCAGCTCACGGCTAGCGGGAGAAGCAGATACGCAGTATTTT	CASSRLAGEADTQYF
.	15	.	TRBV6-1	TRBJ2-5	TGTGCCAGCAGTGAAATAGGTTCCAGGGTTGGGACCCAGTACTTC	CASSEIGSRVGTQYF
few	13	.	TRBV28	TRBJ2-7	TGTGCCAGCAGCTCGGGGGTCTCCTACGAGCAGTACTTC	CASSSGVSYEQYF
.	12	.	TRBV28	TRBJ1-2	TGTGCCAGCAGGACTGGGAACTATGGCTACACCTTC	CASRTGNYGYTF
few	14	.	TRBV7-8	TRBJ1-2	TGTGCCAGCAGCACCCGGACAGTTAACTATGGCTACACCTTC	CASSTRTVNYGYTF
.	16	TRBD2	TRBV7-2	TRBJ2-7	TGTGCCAGCAGCTTAAGGGGGACTAGCGGGCCGCCCGAGCAGTACTTC	CASSLRGTSGPPEQYF
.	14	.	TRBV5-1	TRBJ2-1	TGCGCCAGCGGGGGAGGGGGCTCCTACAATGAGCAGTTCTTC	CASGGGGSYNEQFF
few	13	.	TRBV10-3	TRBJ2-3	TGTGCCATCAGTGACGGGAGCACAGATACGCAGTATTTT	CAISDGSTDTQYF
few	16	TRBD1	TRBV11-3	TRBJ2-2	TGTGCCAGCAGCTTAGATGGTCGCAGGGGGCGCCGGGAGCTGTTTTTT	CASSLDGRRGRRELFF
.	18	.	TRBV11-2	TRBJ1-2	TGTGCCAGCAGCTCCCCCCCCGACAGTTCCACCCCCCTCTATGGCTACACCTTC	CASSSPPDSSTPLYGYTF
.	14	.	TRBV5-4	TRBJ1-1	TGTGCCAGCAGCTTGAAGGGGGTGAACACTGAAGCTTTCTTT	CASSLKGVNTEAFF
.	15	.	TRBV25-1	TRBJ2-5	TGTGCCAGCAGTGAATCTGAAGGGGGTGGGGAGACCCAGTACTTC	CASSESEGGGETQYF
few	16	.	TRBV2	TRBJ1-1	TGTGCCAGCGGGCTGGAAGGGACTGGGATGAACACTGAAGCTTTCTTT	CASGLEGTGMNTEAFF
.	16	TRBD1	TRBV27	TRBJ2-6	TGTGCCAGCACCAGACAGGGGAGGTCTGGGGCCAACGTCCTGACTTTC	CASTRQGRSGANVLTF
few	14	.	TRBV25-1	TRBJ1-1	TGTGCCAGTCGCACCGCGTTGGGCAACACTGAAGCTTTCTTT	CASRTALGNTEAFF
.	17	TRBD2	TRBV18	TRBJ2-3	TGTGCCAGCTCTGTTGGGACTAGCGGGAGCGGGACAGATACGCAGTATTTT	CASSVGTSGSGTDTQYF
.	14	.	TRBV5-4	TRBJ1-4	TGTGCCAGCACCCTAGAGCCAACTAATGAAAAACTGTTTTTT	CASTLEPTNEKLFF
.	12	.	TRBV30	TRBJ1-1	TGTGCCTGGAGTGTACAGGATGGGAAAGCTTTCTTT	CAWSVQDGKAFF
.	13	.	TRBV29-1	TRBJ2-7	TGCAGCGTTGAAGTAGGGGCAAGGTACGAGCAGTACTTC	CSVEVGARYEQYF
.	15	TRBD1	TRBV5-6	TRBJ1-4	TGTGCCAGCAGCTTTAGGTCAGGGGGTGATGAAAAACTGTTTTTT	CASSFRSGGDEKLFF
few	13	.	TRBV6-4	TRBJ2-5	TGTGCCAGCAGTCGGACAGCCCAAGAGACCCAGTACTTC	CASSRTAQETQYF
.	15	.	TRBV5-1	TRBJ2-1	TGCGCCAGCAGCTTGGATGGGAGCTCCTACAATGAGCAGTTCTTC	CASSLDGSSYNEQFF
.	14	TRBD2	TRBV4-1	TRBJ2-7	TGCGCCAGCAGCCTAGCGGGAGGGCCTTACGAGCAGTACTTC	CASSLAGGPYEQYF
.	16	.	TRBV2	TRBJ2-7	TGTGCCAGCAGTGAATCCCAGGACAGTTGGTATCGCGAGCAGTACTTC	CASSESQDSWYREQYF
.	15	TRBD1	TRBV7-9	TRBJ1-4	TGTGCCAGCAGTCTTACAGGGGAAACTAATGAAAAACTGTTTTTT	CASSLTGETNEKLFF
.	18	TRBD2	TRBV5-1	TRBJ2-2	TGCGCCAGCAGCTTGGCTAGGACTAGCGGGACGCATACCGGGGAGCTGTTTTTT	CASSLARTSGTHTGELFF
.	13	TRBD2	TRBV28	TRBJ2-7	TGTGCCAGCGGAGGACTAGCTCCTGTCGAGCAGTACTTC	CASGGLAPVEQYF
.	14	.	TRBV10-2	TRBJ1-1	TGCGCCAGTGGCATCAGCGGAGGTGACACTGAAGCTTTCTTT	CASGISGGDTEAFF
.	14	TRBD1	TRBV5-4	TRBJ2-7	TGTGCCAGCAGCCAGACAGGGGGGTCCTACGAGCAGTACTTC	CASSQTGGSYEQYF
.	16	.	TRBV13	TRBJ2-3	TGTGCCAGCAGCTTGGCGCGACAGGAGCCGACAGATACGCAGTATTTT	CASSLARQEPTDTQYF
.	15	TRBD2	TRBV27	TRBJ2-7	TGTGCCAGCAGTTTATTGGCGGGAGGCCCCTACGAGCAGTACTTC	CASSLLAGGPYEQYF
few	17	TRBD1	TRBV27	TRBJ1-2	TGTGCCAGCAGTCCGCTCGGGACAGGGGCGGCTAACTATGGCTACACCTTC	CASSPLGTGAANYGYTF
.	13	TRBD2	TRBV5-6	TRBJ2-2	TGTGCCAGCAAGCGGGGAAACACCGGGGAGCTGTTTTTT	CASKRGNTGELFF
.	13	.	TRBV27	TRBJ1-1	TGTGCCAGCAGTTTCTCAGGGAACACTGAAGCTTTCTTT	CASSFSGNTEAFF